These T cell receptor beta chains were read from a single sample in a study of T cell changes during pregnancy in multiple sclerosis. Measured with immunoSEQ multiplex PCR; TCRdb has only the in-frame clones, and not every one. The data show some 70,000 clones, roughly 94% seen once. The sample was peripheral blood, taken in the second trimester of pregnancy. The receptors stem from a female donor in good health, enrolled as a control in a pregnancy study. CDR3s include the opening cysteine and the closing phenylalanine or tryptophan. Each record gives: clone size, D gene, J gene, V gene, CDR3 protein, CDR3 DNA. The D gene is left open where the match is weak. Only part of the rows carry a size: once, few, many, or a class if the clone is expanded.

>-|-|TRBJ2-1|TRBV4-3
CASSQEGLDPNEQFF
TGCGCCAGCAGCCAAGAGGGGCTGGACCCTAATGAGCAGTTCTTC
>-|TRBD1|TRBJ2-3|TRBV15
CATSRGQGSDTQYF
TGTGCCACCAGCAGGGGACAGGGGTCAGATACGCAGTATTTT
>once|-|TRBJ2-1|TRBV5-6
CASSSPPSDNEQFF
TGTGCCAGCAGCTCGCCACCTAGCGACAATGAGCAGTTCTTC
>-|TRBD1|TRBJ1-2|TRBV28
CASSLGQGFGYTF
TGTGCCAGCAGTTTAGGACAGGGATTTGGCTACACCTTC
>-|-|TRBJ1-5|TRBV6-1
CASRQGANQPQHF
TGTGCCAGCAGACAGGGCGCAAATCAGCCCCAGCATTTT
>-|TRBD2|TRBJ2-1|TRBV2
CASSEGSASGRENYNEQFF
TGTGCCAGCAGTGAAGGGTCGGCTAGCGGGAGGGAAAACTACAATGAGCAGTTCTTC
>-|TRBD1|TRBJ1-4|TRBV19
CASSWQGATTNEKLFF
TGTGCCAGTTCGTGGCAGGGGGCGACAACTAATGAAAAACTGTTTTTT
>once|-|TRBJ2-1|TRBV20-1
CSARYMEQFF
TGCAGTGCTAGGTATATGGAGCAGTTCTTC
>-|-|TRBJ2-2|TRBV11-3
CASSQWTDTGELFF
TGTGCCAGCAGCCAGTGGACAGACACCGGGGAGCTGTTTTTT
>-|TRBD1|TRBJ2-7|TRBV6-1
CASSEPGGFYEQYF
TGTGCCAGCAGTGAACCAGGGGGCTTTTACGAGCAGTACTTC
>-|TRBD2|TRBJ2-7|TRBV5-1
CASSSGGSYEQYF
TGCGCCAGCAGCTCGGGGGGCTCCTACGAGCAGTACTTC
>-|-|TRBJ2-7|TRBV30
CAWSVQAYEQYF
TGTGCCTGGAGTGTACAGGCCTACGAGCAGTACTTC
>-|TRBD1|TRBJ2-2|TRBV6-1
CASSGGQGWGELFF
TGTGCCAGCAGTGGGGGACAGGGATGGGGGGAGCTGTTTTTT
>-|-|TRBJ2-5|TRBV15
CATSTPIGGGGWETQYF
TGTGCCACCAGCACACCAATCGGAGGGGGGGGATGGGAGACCCAGTACTTC
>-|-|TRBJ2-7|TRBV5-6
CASSLAGLGYEQYF
TGTGCCAGCAGCTTGGCCGGTCTTGGCTACGAGCAGTACTTC
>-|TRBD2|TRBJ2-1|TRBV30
CAWIPAGGIRDREQFF
TGTGCCTGGATACCAGCGGGAGGCATTAGGGATCGGGAGCAGTTCTTC
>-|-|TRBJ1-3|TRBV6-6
CASSLTGFSGNTIYF
TGTGCCAGCAGTCTAACAGGGTTCTCTGGAAACACCATATATTTT
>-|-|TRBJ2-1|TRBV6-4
CASRPGVDYNEQFF
TGTGCCAGCAGACCGGGAGTGGACTACAATGAGCAGTTCTTC
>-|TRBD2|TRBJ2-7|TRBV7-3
CASSLGRSYEQYF
TGTGCCAGCAGCCTCGGGAGGAGTTACGAGCAGTACTTC
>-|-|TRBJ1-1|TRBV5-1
CASSLDSRGSFGTEAFF
TGCGCCAGCAGCTTGGATAGCAGGGGTTCGTTTGGTACTGAAGCTTTCTTT
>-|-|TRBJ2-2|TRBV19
CATGTPFTGELFF
TGTGCCACCGGGACACCCTTCACCGGGGAGCTGTTTTTT
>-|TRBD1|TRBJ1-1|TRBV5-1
CASSGQVRNTEAFF
TGCGCCAGCAGCGGACAGGTGAGGAACACTGAAGCTTTCTTT
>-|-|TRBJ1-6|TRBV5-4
CASRKTGGSYNSPLHF
TGTGCCAGCAGAAAGACCGGGGGCTCCTATAATTCACCCCTCCACTTT
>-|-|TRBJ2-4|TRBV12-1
CASVGGLAKNIQYF
TGTGCCAGCGTGGGGGGGCTAGCCAAAAACATTCAGTACTTC
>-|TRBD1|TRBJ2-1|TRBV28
CASQFLGQGAYNEQFF
TGTGCCAGCCAATTTCTCGGACAGGGCGCCTACAATGAGCAGTTCTTC
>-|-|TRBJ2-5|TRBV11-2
CASSLAPGETQYF
TGTGCCAGCAGCTTAGCTCCGGGGGAGACCCAGTACTTC
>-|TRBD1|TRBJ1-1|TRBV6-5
CASSYGDRGTTEAFF
TGTGCCAGCAGTTACGGGGACAGGGGTACCACTGAAGCTTTCTTT
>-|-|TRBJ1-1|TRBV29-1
CSVDRGGTNTEAFF
TGCAGCGTTGACCGTGGGGGCACGAACACTGAAGCTTTCTTT
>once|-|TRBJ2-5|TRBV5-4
CASRAGRGETQYF
TGTGCCAGCAGGGCAGGTAGGGGAGAGACCCAGTACTTC
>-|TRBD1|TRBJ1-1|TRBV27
CASSLQQGARWAEAFF
TGTGCCAGCAGTTTGCAACAGGGGGCGAGGTGGGCTGAAGCTTTCTTT
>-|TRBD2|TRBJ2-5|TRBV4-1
CASSPLGSSGRAVKTQYF
TGCGCCAGCAGCCCACTAGGTTCTAGCGGGAGGGCCGTAAAGACCCAGTACTTC
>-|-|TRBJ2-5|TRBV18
CASQRSGSQETQYF
TGTGCCAGCCAAAGGTCGGGGTCTCAAGAGACCCAGTACTTC
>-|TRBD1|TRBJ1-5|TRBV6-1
CASTWGQGSNQPQHF
TGTGCCAGCACTTGGGGACAGGGAAGCAATCAGCCCCAGCATTTT
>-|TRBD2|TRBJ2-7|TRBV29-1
CSVEESSGEGYEQYF
TGCAGCGTTGAAGAATCTAGCGGGGAAGGCTACGAGCAGTACTTC
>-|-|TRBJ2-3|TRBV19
CASSIRGSTDTQYF
TGTGCCAGTAGTATACGGGGGAGCACAGATACGCAGTATTTT
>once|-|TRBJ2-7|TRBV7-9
CASSFSLGVSYEQYF
TGTGCCAGCAGCTTCAGCTTGGGCGTTTCCTACGAGCAGTACTTC
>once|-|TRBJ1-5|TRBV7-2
CASSPQGLNQPQHF
TGTGCCAGCAGCCCGCAGGGACTCAATCAGCCCCAGCATTTT
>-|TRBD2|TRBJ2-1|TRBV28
CASSLLIPGLGQGEQFF
TGTGCCAGCAGTCTACTCATCCCGGGACTAGGTCAAGGTGAGCAGTTCTTC
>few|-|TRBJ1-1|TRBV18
CASSLGGPEAFF
TGTGCCAGCTCACTCGGAGGTCCCGAAGCTTTCTTT
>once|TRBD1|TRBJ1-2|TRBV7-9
CASSLTGGGGYTF
TGTGCCAGCAGCTTAACAGGGGGCGGTGGCTACACCTTC
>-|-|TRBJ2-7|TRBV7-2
CASSLGNGSYEQYF
TGTGCCAGCAGCTTAGGGAACGGGAGCTACGAGCAGTACTTC
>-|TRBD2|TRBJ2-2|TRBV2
CASRGLEIGELFF
TGTGCCAGCAGGGGACTAGAAATCGGGGAGCTGTTTTTT
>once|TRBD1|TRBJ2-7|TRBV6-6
CASNPGQGDADPQYF
TGTGCCAGCAACCCAGGACAGGGGGACGCCGACCCTCAGTACTTC
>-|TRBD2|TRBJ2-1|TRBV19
CASSLAGSGVRNEQFF
TGTGCCAGTAGTTTAGCGGGGTCCGGGGTTCGAAATGAGCAGTTCTTC
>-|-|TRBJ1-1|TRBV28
CASSLDRPMNTEAFF
TGTGCCAGCAGTTTAGACAGGCCTATGAACACTGAAGCTTTCTTT
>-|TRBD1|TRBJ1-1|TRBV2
CASSEGTGTGTEAFF
TGTGCCAGCAGTGAAGGGACAGGTACTGGCACTGAAGCTTTCTTT
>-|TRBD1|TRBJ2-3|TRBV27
CASSPGTGYTDTQYF
TGTGCCAGCAGCCCCGGGACAGGTTACACAGATACGCAGTATTTT
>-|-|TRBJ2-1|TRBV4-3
CASSQDSDNEQFF
TGCGCCAGCAGCCAAGATTCGGACAATGAGCAGTTCTTC
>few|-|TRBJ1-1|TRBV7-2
CASSTDRLMNTEAFF
TGTGCCAGCAGCACGGACAGACTAATGAACACTGAAGCTTTCTTT
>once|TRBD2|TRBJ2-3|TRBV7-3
CASSLTWGGELTDTQYF
TGTGCCAGCAGCTTAACGTGGGGGGGGGAGTTAACAGATACGCAGTATTTT
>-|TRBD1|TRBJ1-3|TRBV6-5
CASSSPGQGSGNTIYF
TGTGCCAGCAGTTCCCCGGGACAGGGCTCTGGAAACACCATATATTTT
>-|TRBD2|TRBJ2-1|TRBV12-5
CASGSVGEGFYNEQFF
TGTGCTAGTGGTTCCGTTGGGGAGGGATTCTACAATGAGCAGTTCTTC
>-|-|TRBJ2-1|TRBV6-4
CASSDPSDRYNEQFF
TGTGCCAGCAGTGACCCGAGCGACCGCTACAATGAGCAGTTCTTC
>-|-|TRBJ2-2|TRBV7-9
CASSSFTGPGELFF
TGTGCCAGCAGCTCGTTCACAGGGCCCGGGGAGCTGTTTTTT
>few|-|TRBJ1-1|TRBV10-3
CAIRKTGTNTEAFF
TGTGCCATCAGGAAGACAGGCACGAACACTGAAGCTTTCTTT
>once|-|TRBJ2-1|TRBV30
CAGESWDIGNEQFF
TGTGCTGGGGAAAGTTGGGACATAGGCAATGAGCAGTTCTTC
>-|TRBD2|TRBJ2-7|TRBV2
CASSELVAGPYEQYF
TGTGCCAGCAGTGAACTAGTAGCGGGGCCCTACGAGCAGTACTTC